The TCR beta chain under discussion was sequenced for a study of CD8+CD57+ T cells in acquired aplastic anemia. In this sample, this clonotype turned up many times. Template material for TCR beta VDJ and CDR3 profiling consisted of genomic DNA. MiXCR, run by TCRdb on the reads, gives a single entry per CDR3 protein. The table includes around 190,000 distinct CDR3 sequences, less than 65% detected once. CDR1 is SGHRS and CDR2 is YFSETQ in the germline V gene. V gave up 3 bases and J gave up 4 bases, with 10 bases separating them. This CDR3 contains 13 residues. The sequenced sample was sorted CD4+, CD8+, or CD8+CD57+ T cells (not recorded which) from PBMCs. The clonotype originates from a human donor in good health, serving as a control. This chain uses TRBV5-1 with TRBJ1-1; a weak D match, TRBD1 (5 bases). CDR3 region: CASSWGGGTEAFF. The CDR3 coding sequence is TGCGCCAGCAGCTGGGGGGGGGGCACTGAAGCTTTCTTT.